This record concerns one T cell receptor (beta chain) sequence. Assay: immunoSEQ multiplex PCR; the TCRdb copy retains only in-frame clones and omits some. The sample lists 170,000 or so clones, 90% to 95% occurring once. This specimen comes from a study of control samples from healthy donors and cancer patients. The CDR3 is 13 amino acids. With V trimmed by 4 bases and J by 2 bases, 1 base remained unmatched. Germline-derived CDR1 and CDR2 are LNHDA and SQIVND (reference sequence). The sequenced sample consisted of blood. V gene TRBV19 combines with J gene TRBJ1-2; TRBD1 aligns across 7 bases. The sequence derives from a man between 25 and 39 years old in good health. The CDR3 DNA is TGTGCCAGTAGTACGACAGGGAACTATGGCTACACCTTC. It codes for CASSTTGNYGYTF.